Shown below are 13 T cell receptor beta chains from a single sample sequenced in a study of CD8 T cells in Susac syndrome. RNA in amounts of roughly 0.45 to 1 ug was reverse transcribed with random hexamers. TCRdb re-called the immunoSEQ multiplex PCR reads through MiXCR, storing one row per CDR3 protein. This sample has approximately 180,000 distinct CDR3 sequences; 91% occur once, and the top ten carry about 0.1%. The sequencing input was CD4+ T cells from PBMCs. The receptors derive from a human donor with Susac syndrome.

The chain joins TRBV30 to TRBJ2-3; no firm D call. V lost 5 bases, J lost 1 base, and 4 bases lay in between. This CDR3 is built from 11 residues. The germline gives CDR1 GTSNPN, CDR2 SVGIG (reference sequence). In DNA form, the CDR3 reads TGTGCCTGGGGGGGCACAGATACGCAGTATTTT. Amino acids: CAWGGTDTQYF. Using reference TRBV30 and TRBJ2-3 for the parts outside the CDR3, the full variable domain is SQTIHQWPATLVQPVGSPLSLECTVEGTSNPNLYWYRQAAGRGLQLLFYSVGIGQISSEVPQNLSASRPQDRQFILSSKKLLLSDSGFYLCAWGGTDTQYFGPGTRLTVL.

The chain links TRBV3-1 to TRBJ2-5; D may be TRBD2 (6 bases). Trimming stripped 4 bases from V and 5 bases from J, with 20 bases between. Germline CDR1 is LGHDT and CDR2 is YNNKEL (reference sequence). The CDR3 extends over 16 amino acids. This CDR3 reads CASSLSTTRPHETQYF. As DNA, the CDR3 is TGTGCCAGCAGCCTCTCAACGACTAGGCCGCATGAGACCCAGTACTTC.

V usage is TRBV28 and J usage is TRBJ2-7; 10 bases line up with TRBD1. The CDR3 runs to 18 residues. Germline lookup yields CDR1 MDHEN and CDR2 SYDVKM. V shed 4 bases and J 2 bases; nucleotides not matched to a gene: 14. The CDR3 bases are TGTGCCAGCAGTTCCCCTCACCGGGCGGGACAGGGGACCTACGAGCAGTACTTC. As protein: CASSSPHRAGQGTYEQYF.

The chain has TRBV30 and TRBJ1-2, with 10 positions matching TRBD1. The germline V gene encodes CDR1 GTSNPN and CDR2 SVGIG (reference sequence). V lost 0 bases and J lost 7; bases outside the gene matches: 5. There are 14 residues in the CDR3. The CDR3 sequence is CAWSVLGTGVGYTF. The CDR3 DNA is TGTGCCTGGAGTGTACTCGGGACAGGGGTTGGCTACACCTTC.

The rearrangement links TRBV20-1 to TRBJ1-2; TRBD1 might be the D (5 bases). Trimming took off 5 bases at V and 0 bases at J, with 13 bases between the two ends. Per germline, CDR1 DFQATT and CDR2 SNEGSKA (reference sequence). The CDR3 loop spans 14 amino acids. The CDR3 DNA follows: TGCAGTGCTCCCGCTGGGACTACTAACTATGGCTACACCTTC. Amino acid sequence: CSAPAGTTNYGYTF.

The CDR3 region has the DNA TGTGCCATCACAGAAACTAGCGGGAGCACAGATACGCAGTATTTT. This translates into CAITETSGSTDTQYF. This sequence joins TRBV10-3 and TRBJ2-3, with 9 bases lining up with TRBD2. There are 15 residues in the CDR3. J lost 0 bases, V lost 7 bases, and 5 bases had no gene match. The V gene's germline CDR1 is ENHRY and CDR2 SYGVKD.

The chain has TRBV18 and TRBJ2-7; 11 bases align to TRBD1. CDR1 KGHSH and CDR2 LQKENI come from the germline V gene. V lost 5 bases and J lost 5; bases outside the gene matches: 5. The CDR3 length is 14 residues. The CDR3 nucleotides are TGTGCCAGCTCATCAGGACAGGGGGCAAACGAGCAGTACTTC. It yields the protein CASSSGQGANEQYF.

This chain uses TRBV2 with TRBJ2-1, with TRBD1 identical over 7 bases. This CDR3 spans 14 amino acids. CDR1 SNHLY and CDR2 FYNNEI come from the germline V gene. The V segment lost 4 bases and the J segment 2 bases; nucleotides outside the gene matches: 2. In DNA form, the CDR3 reads TGTGCCAGCAGTGGGGACAGCCCCTACAATGAGCAGTTCTTC. Encoded protein: CASSGDSPYNEQFF.

V gene TRBV5-6 combines with J gene TRBJ1-1, with TRBD1 identical over 10 bases. The CDR3 spans 15 residues. In germline, CDR1 is SGHDT, CDR2 YYEEEE. The ends lost 4 bases at V and 6 bases at J; junction bases unmatched: 9. DNA of the CDR3: TGTGCCAGCAGCCCTCTATCCGGGACAGGGGCTGAAGCTTTCTTT. This gives the protein CASSPLSGTGAEAFF.

This chain connects TRBV5-1 to TRBJ2-5; the D is unclear. Per germline, CDR1 SGHRS and CDR2 YFSETQ. The CDR3 loop spans 13 amino acids. Deletions cut 4 bases from V and 5 bases from J, with 12 bases between. The CDR3 DNA is TGCGCCAGCAGCCTAGGAGAAGTTGAGACCCAGTACTTC. It specifies CASSLGEVETQYF. The complete variable domain, with remaining parts taken from reference TRBV5-1 and TRBJ2-5, reads KAGVTQTPRYLIKTRGQQVTLSCSPISGHRSVSWYQQTPGQGLQFLFEYFSETQRNKGNFPGRFSGRQFSNSRSEMNVSTLELGDSALYLCASSLGEVETQYFGPGTRLLVL.

In this sample, this clonotype turned up a few times. The rearrangement joins TRBV6-5 to TRBJ2-5; D might be TRBD2 (6 bases). The CDR3 spans 14 residues. The V gene lost 2 bases and the J gene lost 4 bases, with 11 bases spanning the gap. CDR1 MNHEY and CDR2 SVGAGI come from the germline V gene. The CDR3 nucleotides read TGTGCCAGCAGTTACGTGGGGGAGGTAGAGACCCAGTACTTC. Encoded protein: CASSYVGEVETQYF.

The rearrangement uses TRBV7-9 and TRBJ2-5; 9 bases are shared with TRBD2. The V gene end was trimmed by 0 bases and the J gene end by 5 bases; junction bases not matched to a gene: 1. The germline gives CDR1 SEHNR, CDR2 FQNEAQ (reference sequence). This CDR3 contains 14 residues. This CDR3 reads CASSLATSGETQYF. DNA for the CDR3: TGTGCCAGCAGCTTAGCGACTAGCGGCGAGACCCAGTACTTC.

The count of this clonotype is one. V usage is TRBV6-1 and J usage is TRBJ2-7, with 7 bases identical to TRBD1. The trim removed 3 bases at V and 6 bases at J, leaving 5 bases unmatched. CDR1 and CDR2 from the germline V gene are MNHNS and SASEGT. CDR3 length equals 13 residues. In nucleotides, the CDR3 is TGTGCCAGCAGTGAGAAGGGGGCACGCGAGCAGTACTTC. Translated: CASSEKGAREQYF.